Listed here are 7 T cell receptor beta chains from one sample, sequenced in a study of cytomegalovirus exposure and HLA in healthy donors. The PCR was carried out with 60 Vbeta primers and 13 Jbeta primers. Sequenced by immunoSEQ multiplex PCR; TCRdb stores in-frame clones only, minus some. The sample contains some 180,000 clones, 75% to 85% of which appear only once. Sequencing input: PBMCs. Receptors originate from a man younger than 35 in good health and CMV-seronegative.

This clone was recorded a few times. The V and J genes are TRBV5-6 and TRBJ2-3; no firm D call. The CDR3 is 16 residues long. Trimming stripped 4 bases from V and 2 bases from J, with 17 bases between. Germline V CDR1 and CDR2: SGHDT, YYEEEE. Written as DNA, the CDR3 is TGTGCCAGCAGCGGTAGCCACACCTACCTCACAGATACGCAGTATTTT. The encoded protein is CASSGSHTYLTDTQYF.

The chain carries TRBV2 and TRBJ2-7; D unclear. The CDR3 totals 15 residues. CDR1 and CDR2 (germline): SNHLY, FYNNEI. The V end lost 2 bases, the J end lost 2 bases, and 13 bases lay between the germline ends. This chain's CDR3 is CASSELGLVPYEQYF. In DNA form, the CDR3 reads TGTGCCAGCAGTGAACTTGGGCTCGTCCCCTACGAGCAGTACTTC.

The rearrangement joins TRBV28 to TRBJ1-2; the D gene is possibly TRBD1 (6 bases). Trimming removed 1 base at V and 8 bases at J, with 11 bases between. The CDR3 has 13 amino acids. The germline V gene encodes CDR1 MDHEN and CDR2 SYDVKM. CDR3: CASSLSGAEGYTF. The CDR3 nucleotides are TGTGCCAGCAGTTTATCAGGGGCTGAAGGCTACACCTTC.

The chain links TRBV2 to TRBJ1-2; 9 positions agree with TRBD1. V gave up 6 bases and J gave up 3 bases; unmatched junction bases: 11. The V gene's germline CDR1 is SNHLY and CDR2 FYNNEI. The CDR3 runs 16 residues. The CDR3 bases are TGTGCCAGCAGGAACCTCAACAGGGGGCGAGACTATGGCTACACCTTC. It encodes CASRNLNRGRDYGYTF.

The V call is TRBV4-1, the J call TRBJ1-1, with D unresolved. CDR1 MGHRA and CDR2 YSYEKL come from the germline V gene. Trimming took off 3 bases at V and 3 bases at J, with 14 bases between the two ends. The CDR3 is 15 residues long. CDR3 nucleotide sequence: TGCGCCAGCAGCCAGGCCCGCATGGGAGACACTGAAGCTTTCTTT. This codes for CASSQARMGDTEAFF.

The CDR3 nucleotides read TGTGCCAGCAGTAGCGGGGCCGCGGAAGCTTTCTTT. This translates into CASSSGAAEAFF. The V call is TRBV25-1, the J call TRBJ1-1; the D gene is possibly TRBD1 (5 bases). The CDR3 has 12 amino acids. CDR1 and CDR2 from the germline V gene are MGHDK and SYGVNS. With 5 bases removed from V and 8 bases from J, the gap between germline ends came to 12 bases.

V gene TRBV11-2 combines with J gene TRBJ1-3; D is undetermined. This CDR3 has 16 amino acids. Germline CDR1 reads SGHAT; CDR2 reads FQNNGV. The V and J ends lost 5 bases and 0 bases respectively, with 14 bases between them. The CDR3 coding sequence is TGTGCCAGCAGCCGGGCGGGTTCGCGCTCTGGAAACACCATATATTTT. Amino acid sequence: CASSRAGSRSGNTIYF.